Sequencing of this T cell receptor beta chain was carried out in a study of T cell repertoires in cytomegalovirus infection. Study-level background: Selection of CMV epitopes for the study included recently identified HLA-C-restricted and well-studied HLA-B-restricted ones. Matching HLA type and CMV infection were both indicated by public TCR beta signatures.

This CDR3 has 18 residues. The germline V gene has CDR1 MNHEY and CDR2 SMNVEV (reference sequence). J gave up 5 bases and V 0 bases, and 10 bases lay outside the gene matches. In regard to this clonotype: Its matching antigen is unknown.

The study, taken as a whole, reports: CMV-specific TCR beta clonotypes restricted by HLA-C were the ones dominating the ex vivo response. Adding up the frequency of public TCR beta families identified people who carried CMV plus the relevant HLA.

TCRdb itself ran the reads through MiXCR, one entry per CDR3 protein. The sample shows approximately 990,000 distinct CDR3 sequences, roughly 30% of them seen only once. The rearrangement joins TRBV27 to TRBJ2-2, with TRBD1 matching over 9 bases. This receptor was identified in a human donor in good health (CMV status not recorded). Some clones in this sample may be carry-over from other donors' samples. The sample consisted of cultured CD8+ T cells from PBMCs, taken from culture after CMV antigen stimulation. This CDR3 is CASSLSMWTGVGTGELFF. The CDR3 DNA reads TGTGCCAGCAGTTTATCGATGTGGACAGGGGTCGGAACCGGGGAGCTGTTTTTT.